Listed below are T cell receptor beta chains from one sample, sequenced in a study of blood T cell repertoires in COVID-19. The protocol was immunoSEQ multiplex PCR, while the TCRdb copy is restricted to in-frame clones and leaves out a portion. The sample lists some 700,000 clones; about 87% were seen once. What was sequenced was peripheral blood. These receptors all stem from a woman aged 18-29 years with acute or convalescent COVID-19. The CDR3 runs from the conserved cysteine through the conserved F or W. The D gene is left open where the match is weak.

TRBV27 TRBD1 19 CASSLGQGFLAGPMAEAFF
TRBV30 - 13 CAWKRRGDSPLHF
TRBV7-9 TRBD1 15 CAIQDRAGLNTEAFF
TRBV4-3 TRBD1 14 CASSRAGGNYGYTF
TRBV15 - 14 CATSRESRVYEQYF
TRBV7-3 - 15 CASSLNAEFSNTIYF
TRBV5-4 - 13 CASSLERTPEQYF
TRBV5-6 TRBD2 17 CASSLWGLAGANYEQYF
TRBV27 - 15 CASSFVREVGETQYF
TRBV4-1 - 13 CASSQGLGYEQFF
TRBV6-5 TRBD1 13 CASRTGDTGELFF
TRBV6-5 - 13 CASSNSPNTEAFF
TRBV9 - 12 CASSPSTDTQYF
TRBV2 - 18 CASGGDLSGTYMNTEAFF
TRBV2 TRBD1 14 CASSGQGIGNTIYF
TRBV6-2/TRBV6-3 TRBD1 16 CASSYSRDRADYEQYF
TRBV7-2 - 13 CASSTTGNQPQHF
TRBV19 - 18 CASSMRSTAKERNYGYTF
TRBV5-1 - 15 CASSLATGNNYGYTF
TRBV19 TRBD1 18 CASSMRQGARQSNQPQHF
TRBV7-9 - 14 CASSLRGGFYEQYF
TRBV9 - 15 CASSVASQGGDGYTF
TRBV5-1 - 14 CASSGAGQGYGYTF
TRBV7-2 TRBD1 16 CASSPVQGIATGELFF
TRBV19 - 12 CASRASGYGYTF
TRBV6-1 TRBD1 15 CASSERGQLNSPLHF
TRBV18 - 14 CASSPRTQQETQYF
TRBV19 - 13 CASSAGGGYGYTF
TRBV9 - 14 CASSPRIQVNEQYF
TRBV11-1 - 12 CASSFQGDTQYF
TRBV9 - 15 CASSVEPDSGNTIYF
TRBV24-1 - 13 CATSDFDRNEQYF
TRBV9 - 16 CASSVGLDPDYGGYTF
TRBV10-2 TRBD1 15 CASKGTGTGWDEQYF
TRBV21-1 - 17 CASSKYRPEGSGNTIYF
TRBV12-5 TRBD1 16 CASGLVKGTGNTEAFF
TRBV9 TRBD1 15 CASSGQGRSYNEQFF
TRBV18 TRBD2 19 CASSPIIIRRTSGGNEQFF
TRBV6-4 TRBD1 16 CASSDSNTGDLYGYTF
TRBV9 - 15 CASSAGLSGNQPQHF
TRBV30 - 12 CAWCQGGSPLHF
TRBV29-1 TRBD1 10 CSVETGAPFF
TRBV2 - 15 CATKDEASSTDTQYF
TRBV4-1 TRBD1 17 CASSQDRLTGGEEKLFF
TRBV9 TRBD1 18 CASSVDRGRRGVNTEAFF
TRBV18 - 14 CASSPGPPYNEQFF
TRBV6-5 - 15 CASSYGGGGNQPQHF
TRBV13 TRBD1 17 CASSHRGSGATNEKLFF
TRBV13 TRBD1 18 CASSLGPSRTGGNYGYTF
TRBV11-3 - 14 CASSPSRGSYEQYF
TRBV24-1 - 12 CATGGPGNTIYF
TRBV5-1 - 14 CASSLVGERTEAFF
TRBV4-3 TRBD1 17 CASSLHTRTGVSYEQYF
TRBV11-2 - 16 CASSLERVATNEKLFF
TRBV6-5 - 14 CASSSSQGAGELFF
TRBV19 - 16 CASSIAAVGPGNTIYF
TRBV9 TRBD1 14 CASSITGANTEAFF
TRBV5-1 - 14 CASSSGSSYNEQFF
TRBV5-6 TRBD1 14 CASSYIQGADGYTF
TRBV19 TRBD1 14 CASSYDGTAYGYTF